This T cell receptor (beta chain) was found in a study of control samples from healthy donors and cancer patients (dated by TCRdb to the early 2020s). CDR3 length: 15 amino acids, cysteine to phenylalanine. Of all the DNA, just the CDR3 is kept, 45 bases in frame from base 1. The germline V gene (reference sequence) gives CDR1 as LNHNV and CDR2 as YYDKDF. Deletion took 1 base off V and 2 bases off J, with a span of 12 bases between the germline ends. The library came from the immunoSEQ multiplex PCR assay. The table comes from immuneACCESS by way of TCRdb, which keeps in-frame sequences with V and J called. Part of the clones is missing from these tables; in studies checked, under half for an unresolved V gene and the rest for unknown reasons. Recorded for this sample are some 30,000 clones; roughly nine tenths of them occurred a single time. About 3.9% of the sample goes to the ten largest clones.

As concerns this clone: The antigen it binds to is not known. No base quality values were provided; no much bigger clone lies one nucleotide off.

This receptor was obtained from a female donor with melanoma. The chain couples TRBV15 to TRBJ2-7; the D segment could be TRBD1, given 5 matching bases. Sequencing was carried out using formalin-fixed, paraffin-embedded tissue. The CDR3 sequence is CATSRGTQATYEQYF. In nucleotides, the sequence is TGTGCCACCAGCAGAGGAACACAGGCTACCTACGAGCAGTACTTC.